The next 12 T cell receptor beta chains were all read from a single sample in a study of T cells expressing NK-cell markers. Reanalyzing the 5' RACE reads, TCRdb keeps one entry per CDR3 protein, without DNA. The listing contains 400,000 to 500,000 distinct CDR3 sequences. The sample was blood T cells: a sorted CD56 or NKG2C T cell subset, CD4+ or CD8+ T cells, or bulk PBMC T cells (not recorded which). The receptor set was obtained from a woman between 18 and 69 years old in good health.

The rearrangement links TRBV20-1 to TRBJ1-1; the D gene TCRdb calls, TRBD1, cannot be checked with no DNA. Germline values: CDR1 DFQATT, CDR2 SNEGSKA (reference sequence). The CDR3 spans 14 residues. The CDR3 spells CSASGARRDTEAFF.

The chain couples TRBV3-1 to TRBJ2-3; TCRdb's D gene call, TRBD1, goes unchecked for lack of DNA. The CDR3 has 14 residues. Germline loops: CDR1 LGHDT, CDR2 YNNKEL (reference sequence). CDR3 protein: CASTGPGTTDTQYF.

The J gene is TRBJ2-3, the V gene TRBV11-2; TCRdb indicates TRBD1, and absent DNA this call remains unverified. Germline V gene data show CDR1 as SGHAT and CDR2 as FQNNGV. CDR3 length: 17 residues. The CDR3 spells CASSTRRTGGYTDTQYF.

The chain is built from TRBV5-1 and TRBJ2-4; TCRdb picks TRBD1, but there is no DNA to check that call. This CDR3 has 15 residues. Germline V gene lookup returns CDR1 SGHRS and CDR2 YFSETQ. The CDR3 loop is CASGTGVHGKNIQYF.

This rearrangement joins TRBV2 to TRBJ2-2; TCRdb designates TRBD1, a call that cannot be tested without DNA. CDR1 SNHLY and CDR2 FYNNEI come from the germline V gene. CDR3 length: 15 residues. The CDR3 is CASSAPRGGTGELFF.

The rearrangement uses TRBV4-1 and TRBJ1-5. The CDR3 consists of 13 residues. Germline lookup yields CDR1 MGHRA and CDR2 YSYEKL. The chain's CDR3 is CASSQGPNQPQHF.

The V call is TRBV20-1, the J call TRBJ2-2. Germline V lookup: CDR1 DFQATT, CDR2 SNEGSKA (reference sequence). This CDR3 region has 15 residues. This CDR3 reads CSARKWQANTGELFF.

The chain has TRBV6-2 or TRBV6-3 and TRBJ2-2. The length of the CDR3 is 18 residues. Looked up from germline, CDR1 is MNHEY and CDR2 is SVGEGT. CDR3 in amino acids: CASRPQSVRQHWSGELFF.

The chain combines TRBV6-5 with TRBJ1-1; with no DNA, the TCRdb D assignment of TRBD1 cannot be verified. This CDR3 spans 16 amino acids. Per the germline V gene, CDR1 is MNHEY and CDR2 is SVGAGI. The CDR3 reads CASSYPPTGSETEAFF.

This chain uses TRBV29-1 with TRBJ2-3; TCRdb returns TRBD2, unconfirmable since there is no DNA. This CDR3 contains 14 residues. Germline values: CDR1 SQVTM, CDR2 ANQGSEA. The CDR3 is CSVVAGGSTDTQYF.

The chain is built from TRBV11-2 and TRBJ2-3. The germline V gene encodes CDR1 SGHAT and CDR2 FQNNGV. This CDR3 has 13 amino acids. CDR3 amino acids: CASSQHLTDTQYF.

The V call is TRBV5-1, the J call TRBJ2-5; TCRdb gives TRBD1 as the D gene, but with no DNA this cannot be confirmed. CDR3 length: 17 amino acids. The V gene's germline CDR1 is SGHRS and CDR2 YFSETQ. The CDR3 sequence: CASSRGDRARTGETQYF. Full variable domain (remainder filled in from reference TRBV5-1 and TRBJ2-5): KAGVTQTPRYLIKTRGQQVTLSCSPISGHRSVSWYQQTPGQGLQFLFEYFSETQRNKGNFPGRFSGRQFSNSRSEMNVSTLELGDSALYLCASSRGDRARTGETQYFGPGTRLLVL.